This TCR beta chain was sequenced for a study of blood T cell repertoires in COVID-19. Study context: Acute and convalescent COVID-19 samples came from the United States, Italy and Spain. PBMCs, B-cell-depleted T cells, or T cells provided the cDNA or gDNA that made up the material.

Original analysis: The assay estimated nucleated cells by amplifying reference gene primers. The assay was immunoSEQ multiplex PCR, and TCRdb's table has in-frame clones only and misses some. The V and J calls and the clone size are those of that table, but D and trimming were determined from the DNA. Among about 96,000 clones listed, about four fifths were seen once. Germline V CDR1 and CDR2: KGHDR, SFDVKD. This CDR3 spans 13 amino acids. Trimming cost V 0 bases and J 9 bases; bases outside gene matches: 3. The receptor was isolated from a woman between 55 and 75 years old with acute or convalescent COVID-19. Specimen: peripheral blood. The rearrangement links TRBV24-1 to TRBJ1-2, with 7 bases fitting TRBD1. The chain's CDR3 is CATSDLTGVRYTF. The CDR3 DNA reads TGTGCCACCAGTGATTTGACAGGGGTTCGCTACACCTTC.